A single sample gave rise to the 14 T cell receptor beta chains below, sequenced in a study of OX40 agonist ivuxolimab in advanced cancers. The protocol was immunoSEQ multiplex PCR, while the TCRdb copy is restricted to in-frame clones and leaves out a portion. The sample records 69,000 or so clones, approximately 88% being singletons. The specimen comprised CD4+ or CD8+ T cells sorted from blood, sampled in a trial of the OX40 agonist ivuxolimab. Receptor source: an adult with an advanced solid tumor such as melanoma, head and neck, liver or kidney cancer.

V usage is TRBV5-4 and J usage is TRBJ2-1; tentative D call: TRBD2 (6 bases). CDR3 length equals 14 residues. Germline V lookup: CDR1 SGHNT, CDR2 YYREEE (reference sequence). V lost 3 bases and J 4 bases, leaving 11 bases between the germline ends. The CDR3 sequence is CASSSQTSYNEQFF. CDR3 DNA: TGTGCCAGCAGCTCCCAGACTAGTTACAATGAGCAGTTCTTC.

Here the CDR3 reads CASSPTSGTGTYEQYF. The CDR3 region has the DNA TGTGCCAGCTCACCAACCTCCGGGACAGGTACCTACGAGCAGTACTTC. V is TRBV18 and J is TRBJ2-7; 8 bases agree with TRBD1. The CDR3 contains 16 residues. J was trimmed by 2 bases and V by 2 bases; bases with no gene match: 8. Germline V gives CDR1 KGHSH, CDR2 LQKENI. Using reference TRBV18 and TRBJ2-7 for the parts outside the CDR3, the full variable domain is NAGVMQNPRHLVRRRGQEARLRCSPMKGHSHVYWYRQLPEEGLKFMVYLQKENIIDESGMPKERFSAEFPKEGPSILRIQQVVRGDSAAYFCASSPTSGTGTYEQYFGPGTRLTVT.

This clone was counted between two and nine times. The chain is built from TRBV19 and TRBJ1-5, with D possibly being TRBD1 (5 bases). The CDR3 sequence is 15 residues long. V shed 3 bases and J shed 4 bases, with 13 bases lying between them. The germline V gene has CDR1 LNHDA and CDR2 SQIVND (reference sequence). The CDR3 DNA reads as TGTGCCAGTAGTATGGGACCGGCGGGAAATCAGCCCCAGCATTTT. Translating gives CASSMGPAGNQPQHF.

The rearrangement joins TRBV5-1 to TRBJ2-3; 16 positions agree with TRBD2. CDR3 length: 18 residues. V shed 4 bases, J shed 1 base, and the junction held 6 bases outside the gene matches. Germline V gene sequence: CDR1 SGHRS, CDR2 YFSETQ. The CDR3 sequence is CASSLGLAGGSGTDTQYF. Written as DNA, the CDR3 is TGCGCCAGCAGCCTGGGACTAGCGGGGGGGTCTGGCACAGATACGCAGTATTTT.

The chain combines TRBV5-1 with TRBJ2-1; 13 positions match TRBD2. Germline CDR1 SGHRS, CDR2 YFSETQ. This CDR3 contains 17 residues. The V and J ends lost 3 bases and 0 bases, in that order; junction bases with no gene match: 3. The DNA of the CDR3 is TGCGCCAGCAGCTGGGGACTAGCGGGGAGCTCCTACAATGAGCAGTTCTTC. It specifies CASSWGLAGSSYNEQFF.

CDR3 coding DNA: TGTGCCAGCAGCTCGCGCCTGAACACCGGGGAGCTGTTTTTT. Its protein is CASSSRLNTGELFF. The rearrangement links TRBV5-4 to TRBJ2-2, with D hard to call. The germline V gene encodes CDR1 SGHNT and CDR2 YYREEE (reference sequence). Trimming left V 3 bases short and J 1 base short, with 7 bases between. The CDR3 totals 14 residues.

The V call is TRBV5-4, the J call TRBJ2-2; D uncertain. Per germline, CDR1 SGHNT and CDR2 YYREEE (reference sequence). This CDR3 comprises 12 residues. V lost 0 bases to trimming and J lost 7 bases, with 4 bases between them. The CDR3 coding sequence is TGTGCCAGCAGCTTGGGGGTCGGGGAGCTGTTTTTT. This translates into CASSLGVGELFF.

This clone is a singleton in its sample. V usage is TRBV5-1 and J usage is TRBJ1-4, with D tentatively TRBD1 (6 bases). The V gene's germline CDR1 is SGHRS and CDR2 YFSETQ. Between the trimmed V and J ends, which lost 7 bases and 3 bases, there was a span of 16 bases. The CDR3 has 15 residues. The CDR3 sequence: CASRGRGQANEKLFF. The CDR3 DNA reads as TGCGCCAGCCGCGGCAGGGGCCAGGCTAATGAAAAACTGTTTTTT.

V gene TRBV9 combines with J gene TRBJ2-2; 9 nucleotides agree with TRBD1. CDR3 length: 15 amino acids. Germline lookup yields CDR1 SGDLS and CDR2 YYNGEE. Trimming cost V 3 bases and J 5 bases; bases outside gene matches: 5. CDR3 nucleotides: TGTGCCAGCAGCGCGGACAGGGGTTTTACCGGGGAGCTGTTTTTT. Translating gives CASSADRGFTGELFF.

The rearrangement uses TRBV5-8 and TRBJ1-2, with TRBD1 identical over 7 bases. From germline, CDR1 is SGHTS and CDR2 YDEGEE. CDR3 length: 15 residues. With 4 bases clipped from V and 3 bases from J, the junction kept 9 bases outside the gene matches. CDR3 residues: CASSRPGTAYYGYTF. CDR3 coding DNA: TGTGCCAGCAGCCGTCCCGGGACAGCTTACTATGGCTACACCTTC. Full variable domain (rest looked up from reference TRBV5-8 and TRBJ1-2): EAGVTQSPTHLIKTRGQQATLRCSPISGHTSVYWYQQALGLGLQFLLWYDEGEERNRGNFPPRFSGRQFPNYSSELNVNALELEDSALYLCASSRPGTAYYGYTFGSGTRLTVV.

This sequence joins TRBV28 and TRBJ1-1; unclear D gene. CDR3 size: 12 residues. Trimming cost V 7 bases and J 0 bases, with 6 bases left between them. Germline assignment: CDR1 MDHEN and CDR2 SYDVKM. The CDR3 DNA follows: TGTGCCAGCACTATCTTGAACACTGAAGCTTTCTTT. The encoded protein is CASTILNTEAFF.

The chain carries TRBV28 and TRBJ1-1; D is ambiguous. Trimming shortened V by 2 bases and J by 5 bases, and 9 bases separated the two germline ends. CDR3 length equals 13 residues. The germline V gene has CDR1 MDHEN and CDR2 SYDVKM. CDR3 sequence (DNA): TGTGCCAGCAGTTTAGAGGGCCGGACTGAAGCTTTCTTT. It is translated as CASSLEGRTEAFF.

The V and J genes are TRBV6-1 and TRBJ1-2; the D is unclear. This CDR3 comprises 13 residues. V shed 6 bases and J shed 4 bases, with 12 bases lying between them. The germline gives CDR1 MNHNS, CDR2 SASEGT. CDR3 residues: CASRAGIIYGYTF. DNA for the CDR3: TGTGCCAGCAGAGCCGGGATTATCTATGGCTACACCTTC.

A single count supports this clone. CDR3 region: CASSIRNGNTEAFF. In DNA, the CDR3 is TGCGCCAGCTCTATCAGGAATGGGAACACTGAAGCTTTCTTT. The V and J genes are TRBV5-1 and TRBJ1-1; no firm D call. The germline CDR1 and CDR2 sequences are SGHRS and YFSETQ. V lost 7 bases and J 1 base, leaving 14 bases between the germline ends. The CDR3 covers 14 residues.